This TCR beta chain was recorded in a study of blood T cell repertoires in COVID-19. At the level of the study: Some COVID-19 samples were acute and others convalescent; all came from the United States, Italy and Spain.

Original handling: Using reference gene primer amplification, nucleated cell counts were estimated. Libraries were prepared by immunoSEQ multiplex PCR; TCRdb keeps only in-frame clonotypes and omits some of them. The V and J calls and clone size were taken over from that table, and D and trimming were inferred from the DNA. Among a few hundred thousand clones listed, 75% to 90% were seen once. This CDR3 has 14 amino acids. The germline V gene has CDR1 SEHNR and CDR2 FQNEAQ (reference sequence). V lost 5 bases and J lost 1, with 11 bases in between. Cohort allocation depended upon clinical history that participants reported. Recovered status in Cohort 3 required two negative PCRs, clearance, or symptom resolution.

The chain couples TRBV7-9 to TRBJ2-5; D is possibly TRBD2 (6 bases). This receptor was taken from a man aged 18 to 30 who had recovered from COVID-19. The sample consisted of PBMCs or T cells enriched from blood (not recorded which). CDR3 DNA sequence: TGTGCCAGCAGCCAGGCGGGGATCCAAGAGACCCAGTACTTC. Residues: CASSQAGIQETQYF.